Shown below are 24 T cell receptor beta chains from a single sample sequenced in a study of cytomegalovirus exposure and HLA in healthy donors. Sequencing used immunoSEQ multiplex PCR; TCRdb keeps in-frame clones, though not all of them. The sample lists roughly 150,000 clones; 88% were seen once. The sequenced sample consisted of PBMCs. The receptor set was obtained from a man between 18 and 29 years old in good health and CMV-seronegative.

The chain recombines TRBV27 with TRBJ2-2, with 8 positions matching TRBD1. J lost 7 bases, V lost 6 bases, and 7 bases had no gene match. Germline values: CDR1 MNHEY, CDR2 SMNVEV (reference sequence). CDR3 length equals 14 residues. The CDR3 region has the DNA TGTGCCAGCAGCCTTGGACAGGGACTCGGGGAGCTGTTTTTT. This translates into CASSLGQGLGELFF.

The J gene is TRBJ2-3, the V gene TRBV2; 7 bases line up with TRBD2. Germline V lookup: CDR1 SNHLY, CDR2 FYNNEI. V was pared by 1 base and J by 2 bases, with 6 bases of the junction left unmatched. The CDR3 is made up of 16 amino acids. CDR3: CASSEEGGGNTDTQYF. The CDR3 nucleotides read TGTGCCAGCAGTGAAGAGGGCGGGGGAAACACAGATACGCAGTATTTT.

This clone has a single count. The gene calls are TRBV27 and TRBJ1-2; TRBD1 matches at 8 bases. The CDR3 is 13 residues long. Germline V gives CDR1 MNHEY, CDR2 SMNVEV (reference sequence). The V gene end was trimmed by 3 bases and the J gene end by 7 bases; junction bases not matched to a gene: 4. CDR3 in DNA: TGTGCCAGCAGTTTCGGACAGGGAAGTGGCTACACCTTC. Protein product: CASSFGQGSGYTF.

J is TRBJ2-2 and V is TRBV11-3; TRBD2 agrees at 12 bases. V trimming: 3 bases; J trimming: 5 bases; junction bases outside the gene matches: 1. CDR1 and CDR2 from the germline V gene are SGHNT and YENEEA. CDR3 size: 15 residues. The CDR3 DNA is TGTGCCAGCAGCTTGACTAGCGGGGGAACCGGGGAGCTGTTTTTT. Protein product: CASSLTSGGTGELFF.

The chain has TRBV7-2 and TRBJ2-7; 14 bases align to TRBD2. Germline lookup yields CDR1 SGHTA and CDR2 FQGNSA. The V and J ends lost 5 bases and 3 bases, in that order; junction bases with no gene match: 3. The CDR3 is made up of 15 amino acids. CDR3 residues: CASSIGLAGGYEQYF. CDR3 in DNA: TGTGCCAGCAGCATCGGACTAGCGGGAGGCTACGAGCAGTACTTC.

The V call is TRBV6-1, the J call TRBJ2-1, with D perhaps matching TRBD2 (7 bases). V was trimmed by 8 bases and J by 12 bases, leaving 26 bases between them. Germline V gene data show CDR1 as MNHNS and CDR2 as SASEGT. CDR3 length: 15 residues. The DNA for the CDR3 is TGTGCCAGCCAGGGGACTAAGCCCGAATCGATTGGGCAGTTCTTC. It specifies CASQGTKPESIGQFF.

The chain has TRBV7-8 and TRBJ1-5; no clear D. CDR3 size: 15 residues. The ends were cut back, 2 bases at V and 6 bases at J, with 14 bases in the middle. Looked up from germline, CDR1 is SGHVS and CDR2 is FQNEAQ. For the CDR3, the DNA is TGTGCCAGCAGCTTAATAGTGGGCGTAGGTCAGCCCCAGCATTTT. Amino acids: CASSLIVGVGQPQHF.

The rearrangement links TRBV28 to TRBJ1-1; tentative D call: TRBD1 (6 bases). Germline V gene sequence: CDR1 MDHEN, CDR2 SYDVKM. The CDR3 is 13 residues long. V lost 5 bases and J lost 1, with 8 bases in between. The CDR3 region has the DNA TGTGCCAGCAGTCTCAGGGGGAACACTGAAGCTTTCTTT. This encodes CASSLRGNTEAFF.

Only a few counts were recorded for this clone. The CDR3 sequence is CASSSGQAREQYF. CDR3 DNA sequence: TGTGCCAGCAGCTCGGGACAAGCTAGGGAGCAGTACTTC. V gene TRBV11-2 combines with J gene TRBJ2-7, with D maybe TRBD1 (6 bases). The CDR3 runs to 13 residues. Looked up from germline, CDR1 is SGHAT and CDR2 is FQNNGV. Trimming took 4 bases from V and 7 from J, leaving 14 bases between them. The full variable domain, in which reference TRBV11-2 and TRBJ2-7 provide the parts outside the CDR3, is EAGVAQSPRYKIIEKRQSVAFWCNPISGHATLYWYQQILGQGPKLLIQFQNNGVVDDSQLPKDRFSAERLKGVDSTLKIQPAKLEDSAVYLCASSSGQAREQYFGPGTRLTVT.

The V call is TRBV29-1, the J call TRBJ2-7; perhaps TRBD1 as D (5 bases). V was clipped by 5 bases and J by 7 bases, with 12 bases between them. In germline, CDR1 is SQVTM, CDR2 ANQGSEA. The length of the CDR3 is 11 residues. This chain's CDR3 is CSVRGLGEQYF. CDR3 DNA: TGCAGCGTTAGGGGATTGGGGGAGCAGTACTTC.

The gene calls are TRBV19 and TRBJ2-5; possible D gene TRBD2, 5 bases. V was pared by 3 bases and J by 5 bases, with 10 bases between. This CDR3 is built from 13 residues. The germline gives CDR1 LNHDA, CDR2 SQIVND (reference sequence). The CDR3: CASSMGDWETQYF. The DNA of the CDR3 is TGTGCCAGTAGTATGGGAGATTGGGAGACCCAGTACTTC.

The chain couples TRBV10-1 to TRBJ1-5; TRBD1 agrees at 7 bases. V shed 7 bases and J 4 bases; nucleotides not matched to a gene: 4. In germline, CDR1 is WNHNN, CDR2 SYGVQD (reference sequence). The CDR3 covers 13 residues. The CDR3 reads CASNSDRNQPQHF. The CDR3 bases are TGCGCCAGCAACTCGGACAGGAATCAGCCCCAGCATTTT.

The gene calls are TRBV11-1 and TRBJ2-3, with 8 bases lining up with TRBD2. Per germline, CDR1 SGHAT and CDR2 FQDESV (reference sequence). The CDR3 contains 16 residues. J was trimmed by 4 bases and V by 2 bases; bases with no gene match: 8. CDR3 sequence: CASSLTPGLVADTQYF. The CDR3 DNA sequence: TGTGCCAGCAGCTTAACACCGGGACTAGTAGCAGATACGCAGTATTTT.

V gene TRBV29-1 combines with J gene TRBJ2-5, with TRBD2 matching over 9 bases. The CDR3 length is 14 residues. Germline values: CDR1 SQVTM, CDR2 ANQGSEA. With V trimmed by 8 bases and J by 2 bases, 9 bases remained unmatched. CDR3 sequence: CSIIKRGEQETQYF. The CDR3 coding sequence is TGCAGCATAATAAAGCGGGGGGAACAAGAGACCCAGTACTTC.

This clone was observed a single time. This chain connects TRBV10-3 to TRBJ1-1, with TRBD1 as a possible D gene (6 bases). CDR1 is ENHRY and CDR2 is SYGVKD in the germline V gene. The CDR3 runs to 13 residues. V lost 11 bases, J lost 3 bases, and 16 bases lay in between. The CDR3 spells CAVKGGWDTEAFF. CDR3 DNA sequence: TGTGCCGTTAAAGGGGGTTGGGACACTGAAGCTTTCTTT.

The V and J genes are TRBV5-6 and TRBJ1-2, with D possibly matching TRBD1 (6 bases). Germline V gives CDR1 SGHDT, CDR2 YYEEEE. The ends were cut back, 4 bases at V and 6 bases at J, with 10 bases in the middle. This CDR3 is built from 12 residues. This chain's CDR3 is CASSLGGHGYTF. The CDR3 DNA is TGTGCCAGCAGCCTAGGGGGTCATGGCTACACCTTC.

This chain uses TRBV28 with TRBJ2-1, with 14 bases identical to TRBD2. The CDR3 is 14 residues long. Germline V gene sequence: CDR1 MDHEN, CDR2 SYDVKM. Trimming took 5 bases from V and 7 from J; bases not matched to a gene: 1. The CDR3 spells CASSGTSGGNEQFF. DNA of the CDR3: TGTGCCAGCAGTGGGACTAGCGGGGGAAATGAGCAGTTCTTC.

The J gene is TRBJ2-5, the V gene TRBV15, with D perhaps matching TRBD1 (5 bases). The CDR3 consists of 15 residues. The V end was cut by 0 bases, the J end by 1 base, with 9 bases between. Germline CDR1 reads LNHNV; CDR2 reads YYDKDF (reference sequence). CDR3 in amino acids: CATSRDPGRQETQYF. The CDR3 DNA is TGTGCCACCAGCAGAGATCCAGGGCGCCAAGAGACCCAGTACTTC. The full variable domain, in which reference TRBV15 and TRBJ2-5 provide the parts outside the CDR3, is DAMVIQNPRYQVTQFGKPVTLSCSQTLNHNVMYWYQQKSSQAPKLLFHYYDKDFNNEADTPDNFQSRRPNTSFCFLDIRSPGLGDTAMYLCATSRDPGRQETQYFGPGTRLLVL.

The chain employs TRBV5-6 and TRBJ2-7; 11 bases map to TRBD2. The J segment lost 4 bases and the V segment lost 4 bases, leaving 13 bases of the junction unmatched. The CDR3 contains 17 residues. CDR1 is SGHDT and CDR2 is YYEEEE in the germline V gene. This CDR3 reads CASSQSTSGRVSYEQYF. The CDR3 bases are TGTGCCAGCAGCCAAAGCACTAGCGGGAGAGTATCTTACGAGCAGTACTTC.

The chain links TRBV6-5 to TRBJ2-1; TRBD2 agrees at 10 bases. The CDR3 sequence is 13 residues long. Looked up from germline, CDR1 is MNHEY and CDR2 is SVGAGI. V shed 8 bases, J shed 4 bases, and the junction held 2 bases outside the gene matches. The CDR3 bases are TGTGCCAGCGGACTAGCGGCTTACAATGAGCAGTTCTTC. Its translation: CASGLAAYNEQFF.

This clone was observed once. The rearrangement links TRBV6-1 to TRBJ1-2; D is possibly TRBD1 (6 bases). Between the trimmed V and J ends, which lost 5 bases and 7 bases, there was a span of 14 bases. The CDR3 sequence is 13 residues long. The germline CDR1 and CDR2 sequences are MNHNS and SASEGT. The CDR3 region is CASSHRDTGGYTF. Here the CDR3 DNA reads TGTGCCAGCAGTCACCGGGACACGGGTGGCTACACCTTC.

The chain combines TRBV10-1 with TRBJ2-2, with a possible D match to TRBD2 (5 bases). There are 14 residues in the CDR3. CDR1 is WNHNN, CDR2 SYGVQD, per germline (reference sequence). V lost 8 bases and J 8 bases, leaving 18 bases between the germline ends. The CDR3 spells CASRRDPGLGELFF. The DNA of the CDR3 is TGCGCCAGCCGCCGGGATCCAGGTTTGGGGGAGCTGTTTTTT.

The chain links TRBV5-1 to TRBJ2-1, with D unclear. CDR3 length: 15 amino acids. Deletions cut 4 bases from V and 2 bases from J, with 13 bases between. CDR1 and CDR2 (germline): SGHRS, YFSETQ. For the CDR3, the DNA is TGCGCCAGCAGCCCAACAAGTTCGCCCTACAATGAGCAGTTCTTC. Translating it yields CASSPTSSPYNEQFF.

The chain couples TRBV19 to TRBJ1-5, with 7 bases matching TRBD1. The CDR3 spans 14 residues. Germline V gene lookup returns CDR1 LNHDA and CDR2 SQIVND (reference sequence). With 8 bases clipped from V and 5 bases from J, the junction kept 9 bases outside the gene matches. The CDR3 loop reads CASRPPQGDQPQHF. DNA for the CDR3: TGTGCCAGTCGCCCACCGCAGGGGGATCAGCCCCAGCATTTT. Full variable domain (rest looked up from reference TRBV19 and TRBJ1-5): DGGITQSPKYLFRKEGQNVTLSCEQNLNHDAMYWYRQDPGQGLRLIYYSQIVNDFQKGDIAEGYSVSREKKESFPLTVTSAQKNPTAFYLCASRPPQGDQPQHFGDGTRLSIL.